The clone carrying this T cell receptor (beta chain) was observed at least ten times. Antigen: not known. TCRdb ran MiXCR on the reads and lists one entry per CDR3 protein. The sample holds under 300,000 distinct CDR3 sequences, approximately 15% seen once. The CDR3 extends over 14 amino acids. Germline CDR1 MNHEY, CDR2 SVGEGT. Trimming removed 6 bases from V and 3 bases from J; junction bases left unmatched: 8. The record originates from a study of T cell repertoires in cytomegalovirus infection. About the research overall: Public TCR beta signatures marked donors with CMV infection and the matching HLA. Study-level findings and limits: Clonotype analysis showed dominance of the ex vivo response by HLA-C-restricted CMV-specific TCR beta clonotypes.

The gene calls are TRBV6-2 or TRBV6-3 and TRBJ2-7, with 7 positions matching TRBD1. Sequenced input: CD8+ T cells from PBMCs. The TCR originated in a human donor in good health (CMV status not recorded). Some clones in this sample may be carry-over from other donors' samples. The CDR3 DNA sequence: TGTGCCAGCAGCGGGACAGACACACTCTACGAGCAGTACTTC. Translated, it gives CASSGTDTLYEQYF.